Listed below are T cell receptor beta chains from one sample, sequenced in a study of T-cell memory formation after mild COVID-19. TCRdb re-derived calls from the 5' RACE reads in MiXCR, one entry per CDR3 protein. The table shows about 400,000 distinct CDR3 sequences, with more than 15% occurring only once. What was sequenced was PBMCs or a T cell subset sorted from them (not recorded which). Source of these receptors: a man aged 18 to 29 who had mild COVID-19 (a few samples of this study predate the infection). Cell type and time point are not known. Each CDR3 is given with its conserved first and last residue. D genes are given only for firm matches. Some rows have no size entry. The others give once, few or many, or a class for an expanded clone.

J: TRBJ2-7
V: TRBV12-3/TRBV12-4
D: TRBD1
size: -
CDR3: CASSWTGGGEQYF
DNA: TGTGCCAGCAGTTGGACAGGGGGCGGCGAGCAGTACTTC

J: TRBJ1-6
V: TRBV27
D: TRBD1
size: -
CDR3: CASSLGAAGGRWNSPLHF
DNA: TGTGCCAGCAGTTTAGGTGCGGCAGGGGGCAGATGGAATTCACCCCTCCACTTT

J: TRBJ2-5
V: TRBV7-9
D: TRBD1
size: -
CDR3: CASSPTGGRKETQYF
DNA: TGTGCCAGCAGCCCGACAGGGGGCCGTAAAGAGACCCAGTACTTC

J: TRBJ2-5
V: TRBV6-6
D: -
size: few
CDR3: CASSYSGDVRVAQYF
DNA: TGTGCCAGCAGTTACTCAGGGGACGTGAGGGTGGCCCAGTACTTC

J: TRBJ2-1
V: TRBV15
D: -
size: -
CDR3: CATSRDRATNEQFF
DNA: TGTGCCACCAGCAGAGATCGAGCGACGAATGAGCAGTTCTTC

J: TRBJ2-7
V: TRBV7-2
D: -
size: -
CDR3: CASSPLAASYEQYF
DNA: TGTGCCAGCAGCCCCCTGGCAGCCTCCTACGAGCAGTACTTC

J: TRBJ2-3
V: TRBV18
D: -
size: many
CDR3: CASSPPMRGEDTQYF
DNA: TGTGCCAGCTCACCACCTATGAGGGGGGAAGATACGCAGTATTTT

J: TRBJ2-1
V: TRBV27
D: TRBD2
size: few
CDR3: CASSPDGAGGPEQFF
DNA: TGTGCCAGCAGCCCCGATGGAGCGGGGGGGCCAGAGCAGTTCTTC

J: TRBJ1-1
V: TRBV12-3/TRBV12-4
D: -
size: few
CDR3: CASSPRGSMNTEAFF
DNA: TGTGCCAGCAGCCCTCGGGGGTCCATGAACACTGAAGCTTTCTTT

J: TRBJ1-2
V: TRBV7-2
D: TRBD1
size: -
CDR3: CASSNTGTGAYGYTF
DNA: TGTGCCAGCAGCAACACCGGGACAGGGGCCTATGGCTACACCTTC

J: TRBJ1-5
V: TRBV12-3/TRBV12-4
D: -
size: -
CDR3: CASSWTPMGPQHF
DNA: TGTGCCAGCAGCTGGACCCCAATGGGGCCCCAGCATTTT

J: TRBJ2-2
V: TRBV10-3
D: -
size: -
CDR3: CAISEGQNTGELFF
DNA: TGTGCCATCAGTGAGGGACAGAACACCGGGGAGCTGTTTTTT

J: TRBJ2-4
V: TRBV11-1
D: -
size: few
CDR3: CASRMEGISIQYF
DNA: TGTGCCAGCAGGATGGAGGGAATAAGCATTCAGTACTTC

J: TRBJ2-5
V: TRBV12-3/TRBV12-4
D: -
size: few
CDR3: CASSGLGTQYF
DNA: TGTGCCAGCAGTGGCCTAGGGACCCAGTACTTC

J: TRBJ2-7
V: TRBV5-1
D: -
size: -
CDR3: CASSFSAGIYEQYF
DNA: TGCGCCAGCAGCTTTTCGGCAGGAATCTACGAGCAGTACTTC

J: TRBJ2-2
V: TRBV7-2
D: -
size: few
CDR3: CASSLAAGIPPGELFF
DNA: TGTGCCAGCAGCTTAGCGGCGGGGATCCCGCCCGGGGAGCTGTTTTTT

J: TRBJ2-1
V: TRBV7-2
D: TRBD2
size: many
CDR3: CASSSLAGEQFF
DNA: TGTGCCAGCAGCTCTCTAGCGGGGGAGCAGTTCTTC

J: TRBJ2-1
V: TRBV10-3
D: -
size: many
CDR3: CAIGDNYNEQFF
DNA: TGTGCCATCGGCGACAACTACAATGAGCAGTTCTTC

J: TRBJ2-2
V: TRBV9
D: TRBD1
size: few
CDR3: CASSVVVTGGPNTGELFF
DNA: TGTGCCAGCAGCGTAGTAGTTACAGGGGGCCCGAACACCGGGGAGCTGTTTTTT

J: TRBJ2-1
V: TRBV4-3
D: TRBD2
size: many
CDR3: CASSQDLAGSYNEQFF
DNA: TGCGCCAGCAGCCAAGATCTAGCGGGCTCCTACAATGAGCAGTTCTTC

J: TRBJ2-1
V: TRBV3-1
D: TRBD2
size: -
CDR3: CASSQTPAGGNEQFF
DNA: TGTGCCAGCAGCCAAACCCCAGCGGGGGGCAATGAGCAGTTCTTC

J: TRBJ2-3
V: TRBV24-1
D: -
size: -
CDR3: CATGGRGIADTQYF
DNA: TGTGCCACCGGGGGCAGGGGCATCGCAGATACGCAGTATTTT